This T cell receptor (beta chain) came from a study of spatial heterogeneity in lung cancer. Study as a whole: Mean representation of each unique TCR and UMI combination in the raw reads exceeded nine occurrences.

Carried by each TCR cDNA molecule was a unique molecular identifier. TCRdb independently ran MiXCR on the 5' RACE reads; one entry per CDR3 protein. The table shows 13,000 or so distinct CDR3 sequences, with about 3.8% occurring only once. This clonotype was seen many times. Germline V gives CDR1 LNHNV, CDR2 YYDKDF (reference sequence). V gave up 2 bases and J gave up 1 base, with 7 bases separating them. The CDR3 loop spans 14 amino acids. The sample's time point: sample taken at primary tumor resection. Samples were obtained from approximately 72 donors, all untreated early-stage non-small cell lung cancer patients. No cell sorting; template was whole RNA from tumor, lung tissue or PBMC.

The material sequenced was PBMCs, taken at surgery. This sequence joins TRBV15 and TRBJ2-3, with D unresolved. The source is a male donor with early-stage non-small cell lung cancer. DNA of the CDR3: TGTGCCACCAGCAGAATGCCCCGCACAGATACGCAGTATTTT. It codes for CATSRMPRTDTQYF.